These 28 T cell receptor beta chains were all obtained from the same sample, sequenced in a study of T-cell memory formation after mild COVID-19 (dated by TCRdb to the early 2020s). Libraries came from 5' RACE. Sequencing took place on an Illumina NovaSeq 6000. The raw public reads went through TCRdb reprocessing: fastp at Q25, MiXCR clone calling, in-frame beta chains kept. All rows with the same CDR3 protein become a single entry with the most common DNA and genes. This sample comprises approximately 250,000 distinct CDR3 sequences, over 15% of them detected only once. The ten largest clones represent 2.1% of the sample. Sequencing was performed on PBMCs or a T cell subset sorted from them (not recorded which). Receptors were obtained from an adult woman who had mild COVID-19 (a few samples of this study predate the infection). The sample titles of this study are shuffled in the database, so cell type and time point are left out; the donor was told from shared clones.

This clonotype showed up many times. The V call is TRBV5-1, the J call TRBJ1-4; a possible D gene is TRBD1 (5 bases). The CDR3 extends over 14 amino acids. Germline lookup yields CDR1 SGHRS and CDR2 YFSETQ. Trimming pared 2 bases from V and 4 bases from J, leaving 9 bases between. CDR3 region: CASSFGGSNEKLFF. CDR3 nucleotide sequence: TGCGCCAGCAGCTTTGGGGGAAGTAATGAAAAACTGTTTTTT.

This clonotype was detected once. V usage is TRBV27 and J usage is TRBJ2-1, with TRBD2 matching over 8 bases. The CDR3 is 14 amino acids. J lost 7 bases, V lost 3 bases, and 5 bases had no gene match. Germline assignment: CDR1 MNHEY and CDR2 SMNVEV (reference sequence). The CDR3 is CASSFGLASNEQFF. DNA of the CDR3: TGTGCCAGCAGTTTCGGACTAGCCTCTAATGAGCAGTTCTTC.

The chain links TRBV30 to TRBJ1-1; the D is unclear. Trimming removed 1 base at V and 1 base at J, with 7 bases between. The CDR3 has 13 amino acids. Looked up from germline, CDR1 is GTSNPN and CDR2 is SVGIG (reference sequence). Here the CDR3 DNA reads TGTGCCTGGAGTGCGGGCTCGAACACTGAAGCTTTCTTT. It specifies CAWSAGSNTEAFF.

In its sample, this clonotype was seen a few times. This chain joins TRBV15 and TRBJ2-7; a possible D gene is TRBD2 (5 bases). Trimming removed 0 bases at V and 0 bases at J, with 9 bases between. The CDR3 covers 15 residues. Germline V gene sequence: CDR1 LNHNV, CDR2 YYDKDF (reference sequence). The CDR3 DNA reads TGTGCCACCAGCAGAGATCAGCGGTCCTCCTACGAGCAGTACTTC. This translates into CATSRDQRSSYEQYF.

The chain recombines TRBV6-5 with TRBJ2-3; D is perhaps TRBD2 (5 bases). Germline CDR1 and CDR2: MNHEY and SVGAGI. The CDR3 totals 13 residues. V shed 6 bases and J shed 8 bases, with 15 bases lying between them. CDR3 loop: CASSPDSVGTQYF. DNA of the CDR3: TGTGCCAGCAGCCCGGACTCAGTGGGTACGCAGTATTTT.

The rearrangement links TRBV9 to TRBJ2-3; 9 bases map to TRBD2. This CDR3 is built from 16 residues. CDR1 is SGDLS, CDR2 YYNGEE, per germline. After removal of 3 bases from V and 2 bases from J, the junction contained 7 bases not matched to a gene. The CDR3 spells CASSGRGLAFTDTQYF. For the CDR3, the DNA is TGTGCCAGCAGCGGCCGGGGACTAGCCTTCACAGATACGCAGTATTTT.

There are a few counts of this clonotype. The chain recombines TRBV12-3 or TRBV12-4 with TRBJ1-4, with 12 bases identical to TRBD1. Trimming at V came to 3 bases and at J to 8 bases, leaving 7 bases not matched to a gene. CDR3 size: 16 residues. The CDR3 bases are TGTGCCAGCAGTTTGGGGACAGGGGGCCGGTTCGAAAAACTGTTTTTT. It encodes CASSLGTGGRFEKLFF.

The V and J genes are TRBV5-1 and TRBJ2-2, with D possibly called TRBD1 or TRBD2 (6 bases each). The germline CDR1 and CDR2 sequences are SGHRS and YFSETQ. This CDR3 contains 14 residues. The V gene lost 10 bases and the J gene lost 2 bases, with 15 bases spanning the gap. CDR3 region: CAGGQDPNTGELFF. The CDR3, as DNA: TGCGCCGGGGGGCAGGACCCAAACACCGGGGAGCTGTTTTTT.

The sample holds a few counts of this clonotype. The CDR3 spells CATSRDPLGSGKLFF. The CDR3 nucleotides are TGTGCCACCAGCAGAGACCCGTTAGGGTCAGGAAAACTGTTTTTT. V gene TRBV15 combines with J gene TRBJ1-4; no clear D. CDR3 size: 15 residues. CDR1 and CDR2 from the germline V gene are LNHNV and YYDKDF (reference sequence). V lost 0 bases and J lost 10, with 15 bases in between.

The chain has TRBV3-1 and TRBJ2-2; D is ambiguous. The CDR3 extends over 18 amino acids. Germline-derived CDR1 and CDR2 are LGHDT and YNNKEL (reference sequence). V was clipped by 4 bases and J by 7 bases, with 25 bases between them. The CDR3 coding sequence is TGTGCCAGCAGCCTCTTCTCCGTGTCACAGTTGGGGATCGGGGAGCTGTTTTTT. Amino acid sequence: CASSLFSVSQLGIGELFF.

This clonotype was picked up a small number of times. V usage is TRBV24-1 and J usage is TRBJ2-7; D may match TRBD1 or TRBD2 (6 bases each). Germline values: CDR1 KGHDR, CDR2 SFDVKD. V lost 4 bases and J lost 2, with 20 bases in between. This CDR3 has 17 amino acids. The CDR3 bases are TGTGCCACCAGTGACCCGACCGGGGGCGGGCAACCCTACGAGCAGTACTTC. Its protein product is CATSDPTGGGQPYEQYF.

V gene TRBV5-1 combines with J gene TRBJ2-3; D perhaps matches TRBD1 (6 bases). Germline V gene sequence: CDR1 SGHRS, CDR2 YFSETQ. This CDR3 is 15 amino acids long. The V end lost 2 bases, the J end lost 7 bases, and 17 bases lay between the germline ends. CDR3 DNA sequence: TGCGCCAGCAGCTTAATGACAGGCGCCCTGAATACGCAGTATTTT. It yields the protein CASSLMTGALNTQYF.

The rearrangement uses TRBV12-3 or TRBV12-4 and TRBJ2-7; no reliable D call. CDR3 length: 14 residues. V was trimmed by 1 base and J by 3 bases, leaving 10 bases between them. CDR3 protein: CASSLGSRRYEQYF. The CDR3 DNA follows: TGTGCCAGCAGTTTAGGGTCCCGGCGCTACGAGCAGTACTTC.

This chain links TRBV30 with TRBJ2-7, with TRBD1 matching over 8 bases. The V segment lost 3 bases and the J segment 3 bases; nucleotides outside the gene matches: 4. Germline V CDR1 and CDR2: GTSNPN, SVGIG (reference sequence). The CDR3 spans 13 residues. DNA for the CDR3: TGTGCCTGGAGACTAGGACAGGGCTACGAGCAGTACTTC. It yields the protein CAWRLGQGYEQYF.

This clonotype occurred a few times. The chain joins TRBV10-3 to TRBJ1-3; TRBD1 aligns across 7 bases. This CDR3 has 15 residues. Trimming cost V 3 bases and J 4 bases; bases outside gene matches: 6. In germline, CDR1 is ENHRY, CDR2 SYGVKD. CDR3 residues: CAISDRQGYGNTIYF. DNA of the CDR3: TGTGCCATCAGTGACAGACAGGGATACGGAAACACCATATATTTT.

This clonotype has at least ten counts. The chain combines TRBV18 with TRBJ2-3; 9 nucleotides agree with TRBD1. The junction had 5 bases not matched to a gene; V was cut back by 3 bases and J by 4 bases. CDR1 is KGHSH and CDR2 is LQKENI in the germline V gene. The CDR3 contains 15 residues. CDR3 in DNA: TGTGCCAGCTCACCCGGGACAGGGAGGGCAGATACGCAGTATTTT. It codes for CASSPGTGRADTQYF.

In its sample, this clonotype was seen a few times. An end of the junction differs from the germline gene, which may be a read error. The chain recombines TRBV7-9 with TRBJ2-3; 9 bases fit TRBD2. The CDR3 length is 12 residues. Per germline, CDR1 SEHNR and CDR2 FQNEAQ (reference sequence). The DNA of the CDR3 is TGTGCCAGCAGCACCCCGGGACTAGCTGTACTTTTT. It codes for CASSTPGLAVLF.

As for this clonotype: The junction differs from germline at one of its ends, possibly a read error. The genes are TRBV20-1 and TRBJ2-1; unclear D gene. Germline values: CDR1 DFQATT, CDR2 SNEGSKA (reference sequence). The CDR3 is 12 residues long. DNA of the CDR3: TGCAGTGCTAGAGACCCGGGTGTGGAGCAGTTATTC. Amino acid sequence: CSARDPGVEQLF.

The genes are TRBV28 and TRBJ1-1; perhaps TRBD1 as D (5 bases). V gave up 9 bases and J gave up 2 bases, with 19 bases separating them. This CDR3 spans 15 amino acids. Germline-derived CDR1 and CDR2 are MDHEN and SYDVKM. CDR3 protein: CASREEGRVNTEAFF. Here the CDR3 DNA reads TGTGCCAGTAGGGAGGAAGGCAGGGTTAACACTGAAGCTTTCTTT.

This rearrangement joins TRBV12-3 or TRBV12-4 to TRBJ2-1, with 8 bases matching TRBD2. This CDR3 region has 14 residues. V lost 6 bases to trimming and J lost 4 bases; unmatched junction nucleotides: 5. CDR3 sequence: CASSNREGYNEQFF. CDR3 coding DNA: TGTGCCAGCAGCAACCGGGAGGGTTACAATGAGCAGTTCTTC.

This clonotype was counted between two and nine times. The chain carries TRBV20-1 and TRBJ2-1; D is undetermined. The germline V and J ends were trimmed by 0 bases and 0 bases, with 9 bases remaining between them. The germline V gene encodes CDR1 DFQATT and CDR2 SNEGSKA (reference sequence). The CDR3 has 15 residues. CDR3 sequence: CSARDHPFSYNEQFF. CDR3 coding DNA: TGCAGTGCTAGAGATCACCCTTTCTCCTACAATGAGCAGTTCTTC.

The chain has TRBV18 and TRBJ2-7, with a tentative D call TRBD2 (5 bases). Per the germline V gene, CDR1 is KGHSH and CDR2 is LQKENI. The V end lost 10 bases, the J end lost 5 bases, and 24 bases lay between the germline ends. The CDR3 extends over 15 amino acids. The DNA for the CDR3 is TGTGCCACCAAATCCTCGAGGGCTCCTGGAAACGAGCAGTACTTC. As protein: CATKSSRAPGNEQYF.

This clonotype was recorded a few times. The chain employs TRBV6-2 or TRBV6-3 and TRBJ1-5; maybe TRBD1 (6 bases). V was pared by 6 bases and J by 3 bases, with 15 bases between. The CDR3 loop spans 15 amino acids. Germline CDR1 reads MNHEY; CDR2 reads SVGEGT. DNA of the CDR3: TGTGCCAGCAGCTCGGGAGGGGGGTACAATCAGCCCCAGCATTTT. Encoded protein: CASSSGGGYNQPQHF.

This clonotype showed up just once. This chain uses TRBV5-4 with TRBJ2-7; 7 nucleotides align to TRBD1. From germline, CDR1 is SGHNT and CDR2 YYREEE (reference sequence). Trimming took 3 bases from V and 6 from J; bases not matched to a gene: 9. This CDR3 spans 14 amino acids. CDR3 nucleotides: TGTGCCAGCAGCTCGCTGACAGGGTCAGGCGAGCAGTACTTC. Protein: CASSSLTGSGEQYF.

The CDR3 protein is CASSGIGGAGDGQYF. For the CDR3, the DNA is TGTGCCAGCAGCGGGATAGGGGGAGCGGGAGACGGGCAGTACTTC. The chain links TRBV5-5 to TRBJ2-7, with 8 bases matching TRBD2. V was pared by 4 bases and J by 9 bases, with 15 bases of the junction left unmatched. CDR1 is SGHKS and CDR2 is YYEKEE in the germline V gene (reference sequence). The CDR3 length is 15 residues.

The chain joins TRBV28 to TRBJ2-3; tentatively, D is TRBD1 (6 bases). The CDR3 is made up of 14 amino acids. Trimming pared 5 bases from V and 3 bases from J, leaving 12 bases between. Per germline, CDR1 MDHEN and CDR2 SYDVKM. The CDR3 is CASSAGVKTDTQYF. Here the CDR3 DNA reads TGTGCCAGCAGTGCAGGGGTCAAGACAGATACGCAGTATTTT.

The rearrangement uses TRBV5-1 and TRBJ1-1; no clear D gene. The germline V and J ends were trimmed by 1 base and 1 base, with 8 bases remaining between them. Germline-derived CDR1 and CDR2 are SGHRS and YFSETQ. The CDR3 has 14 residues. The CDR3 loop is CASSLISRNTEAFF. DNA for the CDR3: TGCGCCAGCAGCTTGATATCGCGGAACACTGAAGCTTTCTTT.

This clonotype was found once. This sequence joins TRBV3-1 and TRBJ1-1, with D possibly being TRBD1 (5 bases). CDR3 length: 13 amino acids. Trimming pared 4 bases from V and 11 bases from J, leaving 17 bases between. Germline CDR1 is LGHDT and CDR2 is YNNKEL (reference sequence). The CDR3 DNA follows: TGTGCCAGCAGCCGGGCCCAGAGACAGCAGGCTTTCTTT. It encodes CASSRAQRQQAFF.